The next 29 T cell receptor beta chains were all read from a single sample in a study of shared clonotypes between healthy human individuals. The table came from immunoSEQ multiplex PCR; TCRdb's copy has only in-frame clones and leaves some out. In the table there are some 1 million clones, 75% of which are singletons. The sample consisted of memory CD4+ T cells sorted from blood. Subset given: CD45RA-negative fraction. These receptors were obtained from a young man in good health.

CDR3 in DNA: TGTGCCAGCAGCCAGGACAGGGGGGGACCTGAAGCTTTCTTT. This codes for CASSQDRGGPEAFF. The rearrangement links TRBV7-3 to TRBJ1-1; 10 bases are a match to TRBD1. The CDR3 consists of 14 residues. CDR1 is SGHTA, CDR2 FQGTGA, per germline. Trimming removed 5 bases from V and 6 bases from J; junction bases left unmatched: 6.

The rearrangement uses TRBV27 and TRBJ2-1; TRBD2 matches at 11 bases. The CDR3 spans 16 residues. The ends lost 7 bases at V and 3 bases at J; junction bases unmatched: 8. CDR1 and CDR2 from the germline V gene are MNHEY and SMNVEV (reference sequence). CDR3: CASMTLGTSGYNEQFF. Here the CDR3 DNA reads TGTGCCAGCATGACGCTAGGGACTAGCGGCTACAATGAGCAGTTCTTC.

The chain carries TRBV15 and TRBJ2-5; possible D gene TRBD2, 5 bases. This CDR3 has 15 residues. V was cut by 0 bases and J by 2 bases, with 10 bases left in between. CDR1 LNHNV and CDR2 YYDKDF come from the germline V gene (reference sequence). CDR3 loop: CATSRDWRTQETQYF. The CDR3 DNA is TGTGCCACCAGCAGAGATTGGCGGACTCAAGAGACCCAGTACTTC. The whole variable domain, filled in from reference TRBV15 and TRBJ2-5, reads DAMVIQNPRYQVTQFGKPVTLSCSQTLNHNVMYWYQQKSSQAPKLLFHYYDKDFNNEADTPDNFQSRRPNTSFCFLDIRSPGLGDTAMYLCATSRDWRTQETQYFGPGTRLLVL.

The chain joins TRBV4-1 to TRBJ1-5; perhaps TRBD1 as D (5 bases). CDR1 is MGHRA and CDR2 is YSYEKL in the germline V gene. There are 14 residues in the CDR3. The ends were cut back, 3 bases at V and 5 bases at J, with 11 bases in the middle. The CDR3 spells CASSQGRDDQPQHF. CDR3 nucleotide sequence: TGCGCCAGCAGCCAGGGTAGGGACGATCAGCCCCAGCATTTT.

The chain links TRBV29-1 to TRBJ2-7; 7 nucleotides line up with TRBD1. V shed 1 base, J shed 0 bases, and the junction held 6 bases outside the gene matches. The CDR3 loop spans 15 amino acids. From germline, CDR1 is SQVTM and CDR2 ANQGSEA. The CDR3 here is CSVEALGTASYEQYF. The CDR3 DNA is TGCAGCGTTGAAGCCCTCGGGACAGCCTCCTACGAGCAGTACTTC.

The chain combines TRBV4-2 with TRBJ2-1; a possible D gene is TRBD2 (5 bases). The CDR3 has 15 amino acids. CDR1 is LGHNA, CDR2 YNFKEQ, per germline. Trimming removed 1 base at V and 4 bases at J, with 11 bases between. The CDR3 DNA is TGTGCCAGCAGCCAAGGTGGGGAGACATACAATGAGCAGTTCTTC. Protein: CASSQGGETYNEQFF.

The chain uses TRBV18 and TRBJ1-2; no definite D call. Germline lookup yields CDR1 KGHSH and CDR2 LQKENI. V lost 0 bases and J lost 8, with 13 bases in between. The CDR3 has 14 residues. CDR3 region: CASSPPVLAEGYTF. The CDR3 nucleotides read TGTGCCAGCTCACCACCAGTACTTGCGGAGGGCTACACCTTC.

The chain uses TRBV18 and TRBJ1-2, with D possibly being TRBD1 (6 bases). Trimming shortened V by 2 bases and J by 5 bases, and 15 bases separated the two germline ends. The V gene's germline CDR1 is KGHSH and CDR2 LQKENI. The CDR3 runs to 15 residues. The CDR3 bases are TGTGCCAGCTCACCATCCGCTACAGGGCTTTATGGCTACACCTTC. Protein sequence: CASSPSATGLYGYTF.

This clone has a handful of counts. One end of the junction varies from germline; a read error may be responsible. J is TRBJ2-2 and V is TRBV7-2, with D possibly TRBD2 on 5 matching bases. This CDR3 has 13 residues. Germline CDR1 SGHTA, CDR2 FQGNSA. In DNA form, the CDR3 reads TGTGCCAGCACCTTAGGGAGTCTCGGGGAGCTGTTTTTT. Its protein is CASTLGSLGELFF.

The chain is built from TRBV10-1 and TRBJ2-3; D not certain. The CDR3 runs 14 residues. Trimming left V 2 bases short and J 3 bases short, with 9 bases between. Germline CDR1 is WNHNN and CDR2 is SYGVQD (reference sequence). DNA of the CDR3: TGCGCCAGCAGTGAGCCTAGAGGTACAGATACGCAGTATTTT. Protein sequence: CASSEPRGTDTQYF.

The chain is built from TRBV2 and TRBJ2-7; D is uncertain. The CDR3 contains 11 residues. Trimming removed 5 bases at V and 12 bases at J, with 14 bases between. Germline-derived CDR1 and CDR2 are SNHLY and FYNNEI. The CDR3 loop is CASSPGPVLYF. In DNA, the CDR3 is TGTGCCAGCAGTCCCGGCCCTGTTTTGTACTTC.

This chain joins TRBV11-2 and TRBJ2-6; no firm D call. Germline CDR1 and CDR2: SGHAT and FQNNGV. The CDR3 has 17 residues. Trimming shortened V by 1 base and J by 0 bases, and 10 bases separated the two germline ends. In DNA, the CDR3 is TGTGCCAGCAGCTTAGGGGGTGGAACCTCTGGGGCCAACGTCCTGACTTTC. Protein: CASSLGGGTSGANVLTF.

Concerning this clone: Distinct nucleotide sequences in the sample also encode this CDR3. This chain links TRBV6-6 with TRBJ2-7; no clear D. With 6 bases removed from V and 0 bases from J, the gap between germline ends came to 6 bases. Germline V gene data show CDR1 as MNHNY and CDR2 as SVGAGI (reference sequence). The CDR3 is 12 residues long. The CDR3 spells CASSRSSYEQYF. In DNA, the CDR3 is TGTGCCAGCAGCCGGAGCTCCTACGAGCAGTACTTC.

This clone was found once. V gene TRBV30 combines with J gene TRBJ2-3; 7 bases are a match to TRBD2. Germline V gene data show CDR1 as GTSNPN and CDR2 as SVGIG (reference sequence). The CDR3 has 15 amino acids. V trimming: 1 base; J trimming: 4 bases; junction bases outside the gene matches: 8. The DNA for the CDR3 is TGTGCCTGGAGTGAGTGGGGGAGGGCCCCAGATACGCAGTATTTT. Encoded protein: CAWSEWGRAPDTQYF.

DNA of the CDR3: TGTGCCAGCAGCTTCTACGGGGGGGCCGGCCACAATGAGCAGTTCTTC. Its translation is CASSFYGGAGHNEQFF. The chain is built from TRBV11-3 and TRBJ2-1, with 8 bases identical to TRBD2. Per germline, CDR1 SGHNT and CDR2 YENEEA. V lost 3 bases to trimming and J lost 5 bases; unmatched junction nucleotides: 9. The CDR3 has 16 residues.

This clone was found a few times. This chain links TRBV6-1 with TRBJ1-3; 12 bases line up with TRBD1. The CDR3 runs 14 residues. The germline gives CDR1 MNHNS, CDR2 SASEGT. Trimming took 8 bases from V and 7 from J; bases not matched to a gene: 6. The CDR3 here is CASLGTGGANTIYF. The CDR3 DNA sequence: TGTGCCAGCTTGGGGACAGGGGGCGCGAACACCATATATTTT.

The chain links TRBV2 to TRBJ2-7; 9 bases match TRBD1. The CDR3 has 14 residues. V lost 7 bases to trimming and J lost 2 bases; unmatched junction nucleotides: 6. Germline V gene lookup returns CDR1 SNHLY and CDR2 FYNNEI. The CDR3 DNA is TGTGCCAGCAACGGACAGGGGCAGACCTACGAGCAGTACTTC. This gives the protein CASNGQGQTYEQYF.

V gene TRBV9 combines with J gene TRBJ2-2; D might be TRBD1 (5 bases). The V gene's germline CDR1 is SGDLS and CDR2 YYNGEE. V was shortened by 8 bases and J by 4 bases, with 21 bases between the two germline ends. The CDR3 loop spans 16 amino acids. Here the CDR3 reads CASNRGQGWATGELFF. The DNA for the CDR3 is TGTGCCAGTAACCGTGGGCAGGGTTGGGCCACCGGGGAGCTGTTTTTT.

This clone was picked up one time. The chain links TRBV29-1 to TRBJ1-2, with TRBD1 as a possible D gene (5 bases). Trimming left V 7 bases short and J 5 bases short, with 17 bases between. This CDR3 has 13 amino acids. Germline loops: CDR1 SQVTM, CDR2 ANQGSEA. CDR3 nucleotides: TGCAGCGCTATCCTGACAGCCACTTATGGCTACACCTTC. This encodes CSAILTATYGYTF.

This CDR3 is CASSTGQAINEKLFF. CDR3 DNA sequence: TGTGCCAGCAGTACAGGACAGGCGATTAATGAAAAACTGTTTTTT. This chain links TRBV6-6 with TRBJ1-4; 7 bases are a match to TRBD1. The CDR3 covers 15 residues. Unmatched junction bases numbered 7, after V lost 5 bases and J lost 4 bases. CDR1 MNHNY and CDR2 SVGAGI come from the germline V gene (reference sequence).

In its sample, this clone was seen once. The chain links TRBV5-5 to TRBJ2-3; D call uncertain. V gave up 4 bases and J gave up 2 bases, with 8 bases separating them. The CDR3 totals 13 residues. From germline, CDR1 is SGHKS and CDR2 YYEKEE (reference sequence). CDR3: CASSPQPTDTQYF. CDR3 nucleotides: TGTGCCAGCAGCCCCCAGCCCACAGATACGCAGTATTTT.

The chain joins TRBV6-6 to TRBJ2-7, with 7 bases that match TRBD1. The CDR3 has 11 amino acids. Trimming took 8 bases from V and 7 from J; bases not matched to a gene: 5. Germline V gives CDR1 MNHNY, CDR2 SVGAGI (reference sequence). The CDR3 coding sequence is TGTGCCAGCCGGGACAGAAGTGAGCAGTACTTC. It codes for CASRDRSEQYF.

This clone was seen only once. The rearrangement links TRBV5-1 to TRBJ2-3, with 9 bases identical to TRBD1. The CDR3 totals 13 residues. The ends lost 4 bases at V and 5 bases at J; junction bases unmatched: 2. CDR1 is SGHRS and CDR2 is YFSETQ in the germline V gene. CDR3 nucleotides: TGCGCCAGCAGCACGACAGGGGGAGATACGCAGTATTTT. Its protein is CASSTTGGDTQYF.

The rearrangement links TRBV18 to TRBJ1-6, with D possibly matching TRBD1 (5 bases). The CDR3 is 15 amino acids. The V end was cut by 4 bases, the J end by 11 bases, with 18 bases between. Looked up from germline, CDR1 is KGHSH and CDR2 is LQKENI. The CDR3: CASSLTGTGIPPLHF. CDR3 nucleotide sequence: TGTGCCAGCTCACTTACCGGGACCGGTATTCCACCCCTCCACTTT.

The chain employs TRBV27 and TRBJ1-5; the match to TRBD1 covers 7 bases. J gave up 6 bases and V 5 bases, and 10 bases lay outside the gene matches. Germline CDR1 reads MNHEY; CDR2 reads SMNVEV (reference sequence). The CDR3 sequence is 15 residues long. CDR3 in amino acids: CASSIQGGAGQPQHF. The CDR3 coding sequence is TGTGCCAGCAGTATCCAGGGGGGCGCCGGTCAGCCCCAGCATTTT.

J is TRBJ2-1 and V is TRBV14; D might be TRBD1 or TRBD2, each matching 5 bases. The CDR3 consists of 15 residues. Germline V CDR1 and CDR2: SGHDN, FVKESK. Between the trimmed V and J ends, which lost 2 bases and 7 bases, there was a span of 15 bases. The DNA for the CDR3 is TGTGCCAGCAGCCAACCGACCGGGGCAAGGAATGAGCAGTTCTTC. Protein sequence: CASSQPTGARNEQFF.

This clone occurred a few times. V and J are TRBV28 and TRBJ1-1, with D unresolved. Germline CDR1 is MDHEN and CDR2 is SYDVKM. Trimming took 5 bases from V and 3 from J, leaving 16 bases between them. The CDR3 is 15 amino acids. CDR3 sequence: CASSRRTGLHTEAFF. As DNA, the CDR3 is TGTGCCAGCAGTAGACGAACCGGACTGCACACTGAAGCTTTCTTT.

The rearrangement joins TRBV2 to TRBJ2-2, with a possible D match to TRBD2 (6 bases). Trimming took 4 bases from V and 5 from J, leaving 11 bases between them. The CDR3 sequence is 14 residues long. Germline V gives CDR1 SNHLY, CDR2 FYNNEI. The CDR3 sequence is CASSARRGTGELFF. For the CDR3, the DNA is TGTGCCAGCAGTGCGAGACGGGGGACCGGGGAGCTGTTTTTT.

This clone was observed a few times. This sequence joins TRBV28 and TRBJ1-2; no clear D gene. V lost 0 bases and J 0 bases, leaving 17 bases between the germline ends. The CDR3 length is 18 residues. In germline, CDR1 is MDHEN, CDR2 SYDVKM. CDR3 region: CASSLWGGSLEANYGYTF. DNA for the CDR3: TGTGCCAGCAGTTTATGGGGCGGGTCACTTGAGGCTAACTATGGCTACACCTTC.